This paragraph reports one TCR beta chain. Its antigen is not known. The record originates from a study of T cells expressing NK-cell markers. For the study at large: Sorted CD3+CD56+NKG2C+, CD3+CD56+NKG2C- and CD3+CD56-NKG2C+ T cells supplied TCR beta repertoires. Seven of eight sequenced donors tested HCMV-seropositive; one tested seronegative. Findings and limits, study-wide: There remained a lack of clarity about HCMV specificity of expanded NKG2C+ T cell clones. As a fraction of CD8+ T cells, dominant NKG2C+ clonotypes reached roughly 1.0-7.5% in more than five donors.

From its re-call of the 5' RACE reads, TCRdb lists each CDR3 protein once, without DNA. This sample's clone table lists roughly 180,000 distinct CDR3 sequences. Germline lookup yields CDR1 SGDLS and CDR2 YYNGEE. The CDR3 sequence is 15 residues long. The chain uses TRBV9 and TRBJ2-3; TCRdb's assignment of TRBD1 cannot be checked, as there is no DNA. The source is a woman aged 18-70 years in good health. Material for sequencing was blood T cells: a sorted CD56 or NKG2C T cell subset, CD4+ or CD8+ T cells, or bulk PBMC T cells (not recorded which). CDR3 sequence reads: CASSRQDRYTDTQYF.